Included here is one TCR beta chain sequence, with context. These data belong to a study of PD-L1 blockade in urothelial cancer. Libraries were prepared by immunoSEQ multiplex PCR; TCRdb keeps only in-frame clonotypes and omits some of them. The table lists 45,000 to 70,000 clones, 85% to 90% of them singletons. Per germline, CDR1 KGHSY and CDR2 FQNENV. This CDR3 is built from 17 residues. Trimming took off 1 base at V and 0 bases at J, with 13 bases between the two ends. The time point here: pretreatment peripheral blood. The origin of this receptor is a man aged 65 to 85 with urothelial cancer. The source was PBMCs, collected around atezolizumab (anti-PD-L1) treatment. This chain connects TRBV16 to TRBJ1-3; D perhaps matches TRBD1 (5 bases). CDR3 in amino acids: CASSQWAGFGSGNTIYF. CDR3 coding DNA: TGTGCCAGCAGCCAATGGGCAGGGTTCGGCTCTGGAAACACCATATATTTT.